In this sample, the clone carrying this TCR beta chain turned up once. The antigen remains unidentified. The CDR3 has 17 amino acids. V was clipped by 0 bases and J by 5 bases; unmatched bases: 13. Germline CDR1 SGDLS, CDR2 YYNGEE. The data belong to a study of cytomegalovirus exposure and HLA in healthy donors. Study context: Within an early data release were roughly 83 million unique TCRs drawn from HLA-typed donors. Findings and limits, study-wide: The sole available immune exposure information was CMV serostatus. Cytomegalovirus association was assigned to around 150 TCR beta chains.

13 Jbeta primers and 60 Vbeta primers were used for the PCR. Here immunoSEQ multiplex PCR was the method, and the copy in TCRdb shows in-frame clones only, minus some. The repertoire holds around 110,000 clones, with over 60% as singletons. V usage is TRBV9 and J usage is TRBJ2-5, with 7 bases lining up with TRBD2. The receptor's source is a woman aged 45-60 years in good health and CMV-seropositive. The sample consisted of PBMCs. This CDR3 is CASSVAAGTGRVETQYF. CDR3 DNA sequence: TGTGCCAGCAGCGTAGCAGCAGGGACGGGGAGGGTGGAGACCCAGTACTTC.